This TCR beta chain was observed in a study of blood T cell repertoires in COVID-19. The table came from immunoSEQ multiplex PCR; TCRdb's copy has only in-frame clones and leaves some out. The sample has approximately 45,000 clones; just under 90% are singletons. The CDR3 covers 16 residues. The J segment lost 9 bases and the V segment lost 1 base, leaving 5 bases of the junction unmatched. CDR1 LGHNA and CDR2 YNFKEQ come from the germline V gene. The chain links TRBV4-2 to TRBJ1-6; TRBD1 agrees at 11 bases. Sequencing was done on a sample of peripheral blood. This receptor was obtained from a man aged 35-49 years with COVID-19, enrolled during active disease. The CDR3 loop is CASSQGTGTGGSPLHF. The DNA for the CDR3 is TGTGCCAGCAGCCAAGGGACCGGGACAGGGGGTTCACCCCTCCACTTT.